This TCR beta chain is from a study of blood T cell repertoires in COVID-19. Data came from immunoSEQ multiplex PCR; TCRdb stores just in-frame clones and leaves some out. Altogether about 180,000 clones are present, 83% being singletons, with the ten largest covering 6.5% to 8.5%. V was pared by 6 bases and J by 3 bases, with 9 bases between. Germline lookup yields CDR1 MGHRA and CDR2 YSYEKL. This CDR3 spans 13 amino acids. A Seattle source enrolled patients during active infection and followed them longitudinally. The chain couples TRBV4-1 to TRBJ1-5; D unclear. This clonotype originated in a woman aged 70 to 79 with COVID-19, enrolled during active disease. Sequencing was performed on peripheral blood. CDR3 amino acids: CASRGGLNQPQHF. CDR3 nucleotides: TGCGCCAGCAGGGGAGGCCTCAATCAGCCCCAGCATTTT.